This TCR beta chain originates from a study of blood T cells in healthy people across ages. The CDR3 is made up of 16 amino acids. Germline CDR1 SGHTA, CDR2 FQGNSA. Concerning this clonotype: Being one base from a much bigger clone, this may be a read error.

Then a second PCR, running about 6 to 12 cycles, was carried out with a sample-barcoded 5' primer and a J-beta primer mix. Using its own MiXCR run on the 5' RACE reads, TCRdb lists one record per CDR3 protein. The sample yields 900,000 to 950,000 distinct CDR3 sequences, 29% seen once. The data also belong to a second study, concerning T cells of mothers and their children. That investigation notes: Donation came from a few healthy Caucasian mothers together with their six children.

The chain employs TRBV7-2 and TRBJ2-2, with a possible D match to TRBD2 (7 bases). Sequenced sample: blood. This TCR derives from a woman aged 40 to 50 in good health. The CDR3 protein is CARSLGGRGFTGELFF. CDR3 in DNA: TGTGCCCGCAGCCTAGGGGGGAGGGGATTCACCGGGGAGCTGTTTTTT.